The clone carrying this T cell receptor (beta chain) turned up a few times. The data belong to a study of shared clonotypes between healthy human individuals. With 0 bases removed from V and 2 bases from J, the gap between germline ends came to 15 bases. Per germline, CDR1 LGHNA and CDR2 YSLEER. This CDR3 has 17 residues. Donors had no recently reported acute infections or vaccinations and were HIV-negative. Samples underwent the assay at deep level. Genomic DNA of each subset was evenly split across several immunoSEQ plates. How the authors handled the data: There were no quality scores in the junction-only immunoSEQ sequences, so filtering differed. Sequenced by immunoSEQ multiplex PCR; TCRdb stores in-frame clones only, minus some. V, J and clone size derive from that table, while D and trimming were established from the DNA sequence. The table includes about 490,000 clones, about three quarters detected once.

The sequenced sample was PBMCs. The gene calls are TRBV4-3 and TRBJ2-3; D unclear. The sequence was collected from a woman in her forties in good health. Some clones in this sample may be carry-over from other donors' samples. CDR3 coding DNA: TGCGCCAGCAGCCAAGACTCCGTCGCCGCCTTCACAGATACGCAGTATTTT. Protein sequence: CASSQDSVAAFTDTQYF.